What follows are 25 T cell receptor beta chains derived from one specimen sequenced in a study of cytomegalovirus exposure and HLA in healthy donors. The protocol was immunoSEQ multiplex PCR, while the TCRdb copy is restricted to in-frame clones and leaves out a portion. The sample has fewer than 250,000 clones; 85% to 90% are singletons. Sample: PBMCs. These receptors were obtained from a young man in good health and CMV-seronegative.

This clone has just one count. The chain carries TRBV18 and TRBJ1-1; 7 bases fit TRBD1. The J segment lost 3 bases and the V segment lost 4 bases, leaving 5 bases of the junction unmatched. The CDR3 has 14 residues. The germline gives CDR1 KGHSH, CDR2 LQKENI. CDR3 in amino acids: CASSLQGTDTEAFF. Written as DNA, the CDR3 is TGTGCCAGCTCACTACAGGGGACGGACACTGAAGCTTTCTTT. The variable domain in full, completed from reference TRBV18 and TRBJ1-1, reads NAGVMQNPRHLVRRRGQEARLRCSPMKGHSHVYWYRQLPEEGLKFMVYLQKENIIDESGMPKERFSAEFPKEGPSILRIQQVVRGDSAAYFCASSLQGTDTEAFFGQGTRLTVV.

This clone came up a few times. This chain links TRBV9 with TRBJ2-1, with 8 nucleotides matching TRBD2. Germline loops: CDR1 SGDLS, CDR2 YYNGEE. The CDR3 is made up of 14 amino acids. Germline trimming cut 5 bases from V and 9 bases from J; bases unmatched to any gene: 10. CDR3 in amino acids: CASRGLDRFGEQFF. The CDR3, as DNA: TGTGCCAGCAGGGGACTAGACCGCTTCGGTGAGCAGTTCTTC.

The chain recombines TRBV4-3 with TRBJ2-5, with D possibly being TRBD2 (6 bases). The germline V gene has CDR1 LGHNA and CDR2 YSLEER. Trimming took off 2 bases at V and 3 bases at J, with 16 bases between the two ends. The CDR3 covers 16 residues. In DNA, the CDR3 is TGCGCCAGCAGCCAACTTGGCGGGGAGAATGAAGAGACCCAGTACTTC. This gives the protein CASSQLGGENEETQYF.

This sequence joins TRBV9 and TRBJ2-1, with 9 bases fitting TRBD1. Germline loops: CDR1 SGDLS, CDR2 YYNGEE. The CDR3 consists of 15 residues. J lost 4 bases, V lost 4 bases, and 6 bases had no gene match. The CDR3 coding sequence is TGTGCCAGCAGCCCTTCCGGGACAGGGTACAATGAGCAGTTCTTC. Amino acids: CASSPSGTGYNEQFF.

The gene calls are TRBV7-2 and TRBJ2-2, with D possibly matching TRBD1 (5 bases). The CDR3 totals 14 residues. V was cut by 8 bases and J by 7 bases, with 17 bases left in between. Looked up from germline, CDR1 is SGHTA and CDR2 is FQGNSA. CDR3 region: CASGPPGSHGELFF. The CDR3, as DNA: TGTGCCAGCGGTCCTCCAGGGTCCCACGGGGAGCTGTTTTTT.

The chain recombines TRBV9 with TRBJ2-2, with no clear D. CDR1 and CDR2 (germline): SGDLS, YYNGEE. Deletions cut 4 bases from V and 8 bases from J, with 12 bases between. The CDR3 runs to 13 residues. CDR3 coding DNA: TGTGCCAGCAGCCTAAAAGTCCGAGGGGAGCTGTTTTTT. Its translation: CASSLKVRGELFF.

The V gene is TRBV4-1, the J gene TRBJ1-4; possibly TRBD1 for D (5 bases). CDR1 MGHRA and CDR2 YSYEKL come from the germline V gene. The CDR3 totals 16 residues. The V and J ends lost 0 bases and 8 bases respectively, with 16 bases between them. The CDR3 DNA sequence: TGCGCCAGCAGCCAAGATCAGGGCAGCCCTTGGGAAAAACTGTTTTTT. It encodes CASSQDQGSPWEKLFF.

The chain recombines TRBV5-1 with TRBJ2-3; 7 nucleotides match TRBD2. The V segment lost 7 bases and the J segment 0 bases; nucleotides outside the gene matches: 2. This CDR3 is 13 amino acids long. Germline CDR1 reads SGHRS; CDR2 reads YFSETQ. CDR3: CASSGGSTDTQYF. In DNA form, the CDR3 reads TGCGCCAGCTCCGGGGGGAGCACAGATACGCAGTATTTT.

This sequence joins TRBV27 and TRBJ1-2; the match to TRBD1 covers 7 bases. Germline V gene lookup returns CDR1 MNHEY and CDR2 SMNVEV (reference sequence). This CDR3 is 14 amino acids long. The J segment lost 7 bases and the V segment lost 8 bases, leaving 13 bases of the junction unmatched. The CDR3 DNA is TGTGCCAGCTACCCGACAGGGACCTTCGGTGGCTACACCTTC. It is translated as CASYPTGTFGGYTF.

Regarding this clone: The same CDR3 is also encoded by other DNA sequences in this sample. The chain joins TRBV11-3 to TRBJ2-2; no firm D call. Between the trimmed V and J ends, which lost 0 bases and 4 bases, there was a span of 3 bases. In germline, CDR1 is SGHNT, CDR2 YENEEA. This CDR3 region has 13 residues. CDR3 in DNA: TGTGCCAGCAGCTTAGACCTCACCGGGGAGCTGTTTTTT. It specifies CASSLDLTGELFF.

The V call is TRBV7-3, the J call TRBJ2-1; 9 bases fit TRBD2. CDR3 length equals 15 residues. The germline V gene encodes CDR1 SGHTA and CDR2 FQGTGA. V gave up 3 bases and J gave up 5 bases; unmatched junction bases: 5. CDR3 protein: CASSFGSSGNNEQFF. In nucleotides, the CDR3 is TGTGCCAGCAGCTTTGGGTCTAGCGGGAACAATGAGCAGTTCTTC.

The genes are TRBV27 and TRBJ1-2; possible D gene TRBD1, 5 bases. CDR1 MNHEY and CDR2 SMNVEV come from the germline V gene (reference sequence). The CDR3 has 15 amino acids. Deletions cut 3 bases from V and 3 bases from J, with 14 bases between. CDR3 sequence reads: CASSFTQGSYYGYTF. The DNA of the CDR3 is TGTGCCAGCAGTTTTACCCAGGGATCCTACTATGGCTACACCTTC.

The CDR3 DNA is TGTGCCATCGAGGGGGCGATCCTTCGCTACACCTTC. Translation gives CAIEGAILRYTF. The chain has TRBV2 and TRBJ1-2; TRBD1 agrees at 7 bases. CDR3 length equals 12 residues. CDR1 and CDR2 (germline): SNHLY, FYNNEI. V shed 10 bases and J 9 bases; nucleotides not matched to a gene: 11.

The genes are TRBV6-5 and TRBJ1-3, with D possibly being TRBD1 (6 bases). Deletions cut 10 bases from V and 8 bases from J, with 9 bases between. The CDR3 sequence is 10 residues long. The germline CDR1 and CDR2 sequences are MNHEY and SVGAGI. The CDR3 reads CATSGDTIYF. The CDR3 DNA is TGTGCCACTTCAGGGGACACCATATATTTT.

The chain employs TRBV5-4 and TRBJ1-2, with D perhaps matching TRBD1 (5 bases). The V and J ends lost 2 bases and 8 bases respectively, with 13 bases between them. There are 13 residues in the CDR3. Germline loops: CDR1 SGHNT, CDR2 YYREEE (reference sequence). The DNA of the CDR3 is TGTGCCAGCAGCTTAGGAGGGGAAGCCGGCTACACCTTC. Protein: CASSLGGEAGYTF.

The chain recombines TRBV7-2 with TRBJ2-7; TRBD1 agrees at 12 bases. V lost 7 bases to trimming and J lost 5 bases; unmatched junction nucleotides: 6. CDR1 SGHTA and CDR2 FQGNSA come from the germline V gene. This CDR3 is built from 14 residues. This chain's CDR3 is CASTGTGGPNEQYF. The CDR3 nucleotides are TGTGCCAGCACCGGGACAGGGGGCCCCAACGAGCAGTACTTC.

V and J are TRBV4-1 and TRBJ1-4; 7 bases map to TRBD1. The V and J ends lost 4 bases and 0 bases, in that order; junction bases with no gene match: 5. The V gene's germline CDR1 is MGHRA and CDR2 YSYEKL. This CDR3 contains 16 residues. The CDR3 loop reads CASSPRTGATNEKLFF. Here the CDR3 DNA reads TGCGCCAGCAGCCCAAGGACAGGTGCAACTAATGAAAAACTGTTTTTT.

This clone was counted a single time. Other DNA sequences in the sample encode the same CDR3. The chain joins TRBV6-1 to TRBJ2-4; TRBD1 or TRBD2 may be the D gene (6 bases each). Germline CDR1 is MNHNS and CDR2 is SASEGT. Trimming shortened V by 8 bases and J by 1 base, and 15 bases separated the two germline ends. The CDR3 covers 15 residues. In DNA form, the CDR3 reads TGTGCCAGCGGTGGGGGGCTTCTGGCCAAAAACATTCAGTACTTC. It translates to CASGGGLLAKNIQYF.

This chain connects TRBV18 to TRBJ1-5; maybe TRBD1 (6 bases). Germline CDR1 reads KGHSH; CDR2 reads LQKENI. Trimming stripped 1 base from V and 2 bases from J, with 9 bases between. The CDR3 loop spans 15 amino acids. Here the CDR3 reads CASSPRSGGNQPQHF. The CDR3 DNA is TGTGCCAGCTCACCACGGTCAGGGGGCAATCAGCCCCAGCATTTT.

The V gene is TRBV21-1, the J gene TRBJ2-2; the DNA was not used to check the table's D call, TRBD1. TRBV21-1 is a pseudogene segment. The CDR3 spans 20 residues. The CDR3 bases are TGTGCCAGCAGCAAAACCCCGCGGACAGGGACGGTAGGGTTGCCCGGGGAGCTGTTTTTT. This gives the protein CASSKTPRTGTVGLPGELFF.

V is TRBV4-3 and J is TRBJ2-5; 8 nucleotides line up with TRBD2. Losses at the gene ends were 4 bases for V and 5 bases for J; bases not matched to a gene: 12. There are 16 residues in the CDR3. Germline CDR1 reads LGHNA; CDR2 reads YSLEER. The CDR3 region has the DNA TGCGCCAGCAGCCCCGAAAGGGGAGCGGGGGTCGAGACCCAGTACTTC. It is translated as CASSPERGAGVETQYF.

J is TRBJ1-3 and V is TRBV7-2; 8 bases line up with TRBD1. The germline V gene has CDR1 SGHTA and CDR2 FQGNSA. The V gene end was trimmed by 2 bases and the J gene end by 2 bases; junction bases not matched to a gene: 2. The CDR3 extends over 15 amino acids. CDR3 sequence (DNA): TGTGCCAGCAGCTTAAACAGGGGGGCTGGAAACACCATATATTTT. Translated, it gives CASSLNRGAGNTIYF. The full variable domain, in which reference TRBV7-2 and TRBJ1-3 provide the parts outside the CDR3, is GAGVSQSPSNKVTEKGKDVELRCDPISGHTALYWYRQSLGQGLEFLIYFQGNSAPDKSGLPSDRFSAERTGGSVSTLTIQRTQQEDSAVYLCASSLNRGAGNTIYFGEGSWLTVV.

V and J are TRBV12-5 and TRBJ2-1, with TRBD2 as a possible D gene (5 bases). CDR3 length: 16 residues. V was pared by 0 bases and J by 9 bases, with 18 bases between. Germline V gene lookup returns CDR1 LGHNT and CDR2 FRNRAP. The CDR3 reads CASGLVEGPPGIEQFF. As DNA, the CDR3 is TGTGCTAGTGGTTTGGTCGAGGGCCCTCCCGGGATTGAGCAGTTCTTC.

CDR3 sequence (DNA): TGTGCCACCCAGGACAAGATAGAATCCTACGAGCAGTACTTC. This encodes CATQDKIESYEQYF. V and J are TRBV28 and TRBJ2-7; possibly TRBD1 for D (5 bases). Trimming took 10 bases from V and 1 from J, leaving 17 bases between them. Germline CDR1 is MDHEN and CDR2 is SYDVKM. CDR3 length: 14 amino acids.

The chain employs TRBV9 and TRBJ2-1; 8 bases are shared with TRBD1. CDR1 is SGDLS and CDR2 is YYNGEE in the germline V gene. V was pared by 3 bases and J by 0 bases, with 8 bases of the junction left unmatched. The CDR3 covers 17 residues. The CDR3 is CASSGRQGSVSYNEQFF. CDR3 nucleotides: TGTGCCAGCAGCGGGCGACAGGGGTCGGTCTCCTACAATGAGCAGTTCTTC. The whole variable domain, remainder taken from reference TRBV9 and TRBJ2-1, is DSGVTQTPKHLITATGQRVTLRCSPRSGDLSVYWYQQSLDQGLQFLIQYYNGEERAKGNILERFSAQQFPDLHSELNLSSLELGDSALYFCASSGRQGSVSYNEQFFGPGTRLTVL.